These 17 T cell receptor beta chains were sequenced from one sample in a study of blood T cell repertoires in COVID-19. Sequenced by immunoSEQ multiplex PCR; TCRdb stores in-frame clones only, minus some. Of under 200,000 clones in the sample, over 75% were seen once. Specimen: peripheral blood. The origin of the receptors is a man in his 70s with active or convalescent COVID-19.

In this sample, this clone turned up a few times. The V call is TRBV4-2, the J call TRBJ1-2; D uncertain. Germline CDR1 is LGHNA and CDR2 is YNFKEQ. V lost 6 bases and J lost 3, with 17 bases in between. This CDR3 is built from 15 residues. As DNA, the CDR3 is TGTGCCAGCAGGCCGGCCCCACCAAGCGACTATGGCTACACCTTC. Translated: CASRPAPPSDYGYTF.

The chain recombines TRBV10-1 with TRBJ2-7, with 12 bases matching TRBD2. The V gene's germline CDR1 is WNHNN and CDR2 SYGVQD (reference sequence). The V and J ends lost 6 bases and 2 bases, in that order; junction bases with no gene match: 5. The CDR3 totals 15 residues. This chain's CDR3 is CASSATSGGTYEQYF. Here the CDR3 DNA reads TGCGCCAGCAGCGCTACTAGCGGGGGGACCTACGAGCAGTACTTC.

The genes are TRBV19 and TRBJ1-1; the match to TRBD1 covers 10 bases. The germline gives CDR1 LNHDA, CDR2 SQIVND (reference sequence). The CDR3 has 16 residues. The trim removed 9 bases at V and 6 bases at J, leaving 16 bases unmatched. The CDR3 loop reads CASTKRPPGQGSEAFF. The CDR3 DNA sequence: TGTGCCAGCACCAAACGGCCTCCGGGACAGGGGTCTGAAGCTTTCTTT.

In nucleotides, the CDR3 is TGTGCCAGCAGCTTGTCGACAGGGAATGAGCAGTTCTTC. Protein product: CASSLSTGNEQFF. This sequence joins TRBV7-2 and TRBJ2-1; 7 bases align to TRBD1. Germline-derived CDR1 and CDR2 are SGHTA and FQGNSA. Trimming took 3 bases from V and 7 from J; bases not matched to a gene: 3. CDR3 length: 13 residues.

The chain carries TRBV24-1 and TRBJ2-3; the D gene is possibly TRBD2 (5 bases). The CDR3 length is 19 residues. Trimming stripped 1 base from V and 1 base from J, with 20 bases between. CDR1 and CDR2 from the germline V gene are KGHDR and SFDVKD. In DNA, the CDR3 is TGTGCCACCAGTGATTTTGAGGGCCCCGTTTCGATTGGCACAGATACGCAGTATTTT. This gives the protein CATSDFEGPVSIGTDTQYF.

CDR3 protein: CASSRTGGSYNSPLHF. CDR3 sequence (DNA): TGTGCCAGCAGCCGTACAGGGGGCTCCTATAATTCACCCCTCCACTTT. The chain carries TRBV7-6 and TRBJ1-6; 8 bases fit TRBD1. Per the germline V gene, CDR1 is SGHVS and CDR2 is FNYEAQ. This CDR3 contains 16 residues. Trimming cost V 5 bases and J 0 bases; bases outside gene matches: 3.

This clone was observed a handful of times. The CDR3 DNA reads TGTGCCAGCAGTGAATGGGGGACAGGCCTCCCTAACTATGGCTACACCTTC. Translation: CASSEWGTGLPNYGYTF. V gene TRBV6-1 combines with J gene TRBJ1-2, with 8 bases aligning to TRBD1. This CDR3 is 17 amino acids long. Germline assignment: CDR1 MNHNS and CDR2 SASEGT. V trimming: 2 bases; J trimming: 0 bases; junction bases outside the gene matches: 8.

The chain uses TRBV19 and TRBJ1-1; 7 nucleotides align to TRBD1. V dropped 6 bases and J dropped 0; count of bases not matched to a gene: 7. The CDR3 runs to 15 residues. CDR1 and CDR2 (germline): LNHDA, SQIVND (reference sequence). The CDR3 DNA is TGTGCCAGTAGGACAGGGCCCGATATGAACACTGAAGCTTTCTTT. This codes for CASRTGPDMNTEAFF.

This chain joins TRBV5-1 and TRBJ2-1, with 9 bases fitting TRBD2. Trimming removed 1 base from V and 5 bases from J; junction bases left unmatched: 4. The CDR3 consists of 15 residues. Per germline, CDR1 SGHRS and CDR2 YFSETQ. This chain's CDR3 is CASSLSLAGNNEQFF. The CDR3 nucleotides are TGCGCCAGCAGCTTGAGCCTAGCGGGAAACAATGAGCAGTTCTTC.

This rearrangement joins TRBV12-1 to TRBJ1-2; the table's D gene call, TRBD1, was not cross checked with the DNA. TRBV12-1 is listed as a pseudogene. The CDR3 totals 13 residues. This CDR3 is CASSFDRYYGYTF. Written as DNA, the CDR3 is TGTGCCAGCAGCTTTGACAGGTATTATGGCTACACCTTC.

This rearrangement joins TRBV7-2 to TRBJ1-1; tentative D call: TRBD1 (6 bases). CDR3 length: 13 residues. Germline V gene sequence: CDR1 SGHTA, CDR2 FQGNSA. V dropped 5 bases and J dropped 6 bases, with 13 bases sitting between them. CDR3 in amino acids: CASSQDSYAEAFF. The CDR3 coding sequence is TGTGCCAGCAGCCAGGACAGTTACGCTGAAGCTTTCTTT.

The J gene is TRBJ1-2, the V gene TRBV4-2; D might be TRBD1 (6 bases). The ends were cut back, 4 bases at V and 9 bases at J, with 12 bases in the middle. The germline CDR1 and CDR2 sequences are LGHNA and YNFKEQ. The CDR3 covers 12 residues. This CDR3 is CASSLEDSSYTF. The DNA of the CDR3 is TGTGCCAGCAGCCTAGAGGACAGTAGCTACACCTTC.

CDR3 DNA sequence: TGTGCCAGCTCACCGGGACAGGGGAATGGGGATACGCAGTATTTT. Translated, it gives CASSPGQGNGDTQYF. The gene calls are TRBV18 and TRBJ2-3; 10 bases map to TRBD1. This CDR3 is built from 15 residues. J lost 6 bases, V lost 3 bases, and 6 bases had no gene match. Germline lookup yields CDR1 KGHSH and CDR2 LQKENI.

The CDR3 region has the DNA TGTGCCAGCAGCCGCTGGGACAGGGGGCTTTCACCCCTCCACTTT. It codes for CASSRWDRGLSPLHF. J is TRBJ1-6 and V is TRBV7-9, with 12 bases lining up with TRBD1. CDR3 length: 15 amino acids. CDR1 SEHNR and CDR2 FQNEAQ come from the germline V gene (reference sequence). Trimming at V came to 5 bases and at J to 9 bases, leaving 5 bases not matched to a gene.

The J gene is TRBJ1-3, the V gene TRBV6-5; 7 bases map to TRBD1. The CDR3 has 15 amino acids. From germline, CDR1 is MNHEY and CDR2 SVGAGI. V shed 6 bases, J shed 1 base, and the junction held 6 bases outside the gene matches. CDR3 sequence: CASRETGSSGNTIYF. In DNA form, the CDR3 reads TGTGCCAGCAGGGAGACAGGGTCGTCTGGAAACACCATATATTTT.

The rearrangement uses TRBV6-5 and TRBJ2-1; 9 positions agree with TRBD2. V was pared by 5 bases and J by 5 bases, with 7 bases of the junction left unmatched. This CDR3 has 15 amino acids. In germline, CDR1 is MNHEY, CDR2 SVGAGI. CDR3 sequence: CASSTQGGGDNEQFF. DNA for the CDR3: TGTGCCAGCAGTACCCAGGGCGGGGGGGACAATGAGCAGTTCTTC.

V and J are TRBV7-9 and TRBJ2-5; D is undetermined. Germline-derived CDR1 and CDR2 are SEHNR and FQNEAQ (reference sequence). V lost 1 base and J 7 bases, leaving 4 bases between the germline ends. The CDR3 totals 11 residues. CDR3 sequence reads: CASSLDGTQYF. The CDR3 DNA sequence: TGTGCCAGCAGCTTAGACGGGACCCAGTACTTC. The full variable domain, completed using reference TRBV7-9 and TRBJ2-5, is DTGVSQNPRHKITKRGQNVTFRCDPISEHNRLYWYRQTLGQGPEFLTYFQNEAQLEKSRLLSDRFSAERPKGSFSTLEIQRTEQGDSAMYLCASSLDGTQYFGPGTRLLVL.